The source of this TCR beta chain is a study of cytomegalovirus exposure and HLA in healthy donors. Broader study findings: Most TCR sequences were seen very rarely across donors, but some public TCRs occurred in many. Indistinguishable V segments such as TRBV6-2 and TRBV6-3 were excluded.

Comments on this clone: The antigen remains unidentified.

PCR employed 60 Vbeta and 13 Jbeta primers. Libraries were prepared by immunoSEQ multiplex PCR; TCRdb keeps only in-frame clonotypes and omits some of them. The sample carries about 120,000 clones, 74% recorded once. CDR1 is SGHDT, CDR2 YYEEEE, per germline. The CDR3 sequence is 14 residues long. V lost 2 bases and J lost 2; bases outside the gene matches: 4. The sequencing input was PBMCs. This receptor was taken from a human donor in good health. This chain connects TRBV5-6 to TRBJ2-7, with 7 bases identical to TRBD1. The CDR3 region has the DNA TGTGCCAGCAGCTTCCGGGACAGCCCCTACGAGCAGTACTTC. Translation: CASSFRDSPYEQYF.